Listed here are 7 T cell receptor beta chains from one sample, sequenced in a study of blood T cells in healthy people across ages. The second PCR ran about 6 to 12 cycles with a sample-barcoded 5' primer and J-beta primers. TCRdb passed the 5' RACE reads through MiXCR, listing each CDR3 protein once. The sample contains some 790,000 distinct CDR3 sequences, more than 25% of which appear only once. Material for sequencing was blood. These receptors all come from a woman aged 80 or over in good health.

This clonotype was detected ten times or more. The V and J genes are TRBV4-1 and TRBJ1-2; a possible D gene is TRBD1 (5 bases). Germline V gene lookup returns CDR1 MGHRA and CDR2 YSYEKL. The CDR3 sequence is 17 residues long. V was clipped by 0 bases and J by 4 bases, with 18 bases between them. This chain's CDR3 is CASSQDFRVPYSYGYTF. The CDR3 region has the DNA TGCGCCAGCAGCCAAGATTTCAGGGTCCCCTATAGCTATGGCTACACCTTC.

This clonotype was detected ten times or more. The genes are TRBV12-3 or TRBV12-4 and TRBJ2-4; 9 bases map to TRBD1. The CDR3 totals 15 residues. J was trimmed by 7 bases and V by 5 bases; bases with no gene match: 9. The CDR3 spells CASSRATGGKNIQYF. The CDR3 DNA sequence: TGTGCCAGCAGTAGAGCGACAGGGGGAAAGAACATTCAGTACTTC.

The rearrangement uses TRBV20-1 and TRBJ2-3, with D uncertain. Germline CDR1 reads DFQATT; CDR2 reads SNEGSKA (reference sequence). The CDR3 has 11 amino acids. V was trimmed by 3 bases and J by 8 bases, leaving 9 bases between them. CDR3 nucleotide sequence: TGCAGTGCTAGTCCTCCAGCTACGCAGTATTTT. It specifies CSASPPATQYF.

CDR3 in amino acids: CASREGLAPRTGELFF. CDR3 bases: TGTGCCAGCAGGGAAGGACTAGCTCCACGCACCGGGGAGCTGTTTTTT. This rearrangement joins TRBV27 to TRBJ2-2, with TRBD2 matching over 8 bases. In germline, CDR1 is MNHEY, CDR2 SMNVEV (reference sequence). The CDR3 totals 16 residues. With V trimmed by 6 bases and J by 4 bases, 10 bases remained unmatched.

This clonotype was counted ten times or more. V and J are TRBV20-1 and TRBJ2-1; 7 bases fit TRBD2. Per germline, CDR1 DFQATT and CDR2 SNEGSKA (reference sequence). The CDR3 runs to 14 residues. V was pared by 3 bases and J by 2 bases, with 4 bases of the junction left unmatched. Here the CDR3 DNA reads TGCAGTGCTAGGGAGGGACTACCCTACAATGAGCAGTTCTTC. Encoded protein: CSAREGLPYNEQFF.

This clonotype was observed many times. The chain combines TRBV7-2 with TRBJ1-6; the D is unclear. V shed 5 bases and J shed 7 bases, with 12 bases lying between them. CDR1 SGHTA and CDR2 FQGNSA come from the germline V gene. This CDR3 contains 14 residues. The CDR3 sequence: CASSLITANSPLHF. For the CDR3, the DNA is TGTGCCAGCAGCCTAATCACAGCAAATTCACCCCTCCACTTT.

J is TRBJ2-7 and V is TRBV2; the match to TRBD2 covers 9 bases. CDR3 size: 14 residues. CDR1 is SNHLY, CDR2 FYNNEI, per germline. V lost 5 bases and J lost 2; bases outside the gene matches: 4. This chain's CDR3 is CASSNLAGTYEQYF. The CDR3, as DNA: TGTGCCAGCAGTAACCTAGCGGGAACCTACGAGCAGTACTTC.